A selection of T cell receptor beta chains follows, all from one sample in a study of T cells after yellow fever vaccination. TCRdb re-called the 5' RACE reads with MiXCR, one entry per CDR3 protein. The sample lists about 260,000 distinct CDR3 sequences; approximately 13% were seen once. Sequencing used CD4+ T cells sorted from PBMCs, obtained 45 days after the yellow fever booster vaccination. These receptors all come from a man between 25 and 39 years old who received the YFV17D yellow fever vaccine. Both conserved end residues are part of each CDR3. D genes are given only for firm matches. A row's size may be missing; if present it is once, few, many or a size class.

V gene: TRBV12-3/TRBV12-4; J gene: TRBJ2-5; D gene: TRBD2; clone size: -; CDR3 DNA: TGTGCCAGCAGCCTAGCGGGAGGGAGGAAGACCCAGTACTTC; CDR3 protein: CASSLAGGRKTQYF
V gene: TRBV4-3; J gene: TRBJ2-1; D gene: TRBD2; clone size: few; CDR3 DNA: TGCGCCAGCAGCCAAGATTGGACTAGCGGAGAGCAGTTCTTC; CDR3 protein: CASSQDWTSGEQFF
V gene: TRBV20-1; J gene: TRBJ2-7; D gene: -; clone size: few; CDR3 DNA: TGCAGTGCTAGCCTCAGGAGGGGTCACGAGCAGTACTTC; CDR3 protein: CSASLRRGHEQYF
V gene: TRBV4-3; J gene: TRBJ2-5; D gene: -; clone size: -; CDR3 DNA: TGCGCCAGCAGTTCCGAACGGTATGAGACCCAGTACTTC; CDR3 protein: CASSSERYETQYF
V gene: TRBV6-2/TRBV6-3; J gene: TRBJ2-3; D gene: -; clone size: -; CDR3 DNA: TGTGCCAGCAGTTGGGGGCCAGATACGCAGTATTTT; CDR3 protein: CASSWGPDTQYF
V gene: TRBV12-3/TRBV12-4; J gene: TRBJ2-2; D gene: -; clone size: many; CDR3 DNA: TGTGCCAGCAGTAGTACAGGCACCGGGGAGCTGTTTTTT; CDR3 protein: CASSSTGTGELFF
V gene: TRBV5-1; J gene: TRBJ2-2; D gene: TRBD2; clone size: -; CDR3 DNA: TGCGCCAGCAGCTTACTAGCGGGAGGGACCACCGGGGAGCTGTTTTTT; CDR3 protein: CASSLLAGGTTGELFF
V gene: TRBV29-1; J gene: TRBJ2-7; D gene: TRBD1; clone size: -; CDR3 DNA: TGTAGCCTAGGGACAGGGGGCAGCGAGCAGTACTTC; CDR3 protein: CSLGTGGSEQYF
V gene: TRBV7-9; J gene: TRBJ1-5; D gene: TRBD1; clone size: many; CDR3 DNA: TGTGCCAGCAAGGGGACAGGCTACAATCAGCCCCAGCATTTT; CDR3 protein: CASKGTGYNQPQHF
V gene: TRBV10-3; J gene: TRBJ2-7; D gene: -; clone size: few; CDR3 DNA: TGTGCCACATGCGGCACGACCCCACCCAACGAGCAGTACTTC; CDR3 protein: CATCGTTPPNEQYF
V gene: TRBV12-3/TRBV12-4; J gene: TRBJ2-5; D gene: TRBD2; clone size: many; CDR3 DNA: TGTGCCAGCAGTGCATCTAGCGGGAGTGAGACCCAGTACTTC; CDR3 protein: CASSASSGSETQYF
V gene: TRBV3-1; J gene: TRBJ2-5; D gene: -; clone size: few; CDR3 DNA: TGTGCCAGCAGCCAAGCAATAAACCTTTACCAAGAGACCCAGTACTTC; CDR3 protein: CASSQAINLYQETQYF
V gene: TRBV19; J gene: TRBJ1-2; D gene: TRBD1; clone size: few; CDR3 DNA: TGTGCCAGTAGCGACAGGGAGTATGGCTACACCTTC; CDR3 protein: CASSDREYGYTF
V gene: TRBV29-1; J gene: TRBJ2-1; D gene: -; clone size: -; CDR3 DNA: TGCAGCGTTGAATCCAGGACCGCCGGTAATGAGCAGTTCTTC; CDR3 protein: CSVESRTAGNEQFF
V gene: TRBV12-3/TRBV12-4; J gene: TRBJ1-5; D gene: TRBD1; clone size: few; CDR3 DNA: TGTGCCAGCAAATCACAGGGGATGCCGTCGCCCCAGCATTTT; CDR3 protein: CASKSQGMPSPQHF
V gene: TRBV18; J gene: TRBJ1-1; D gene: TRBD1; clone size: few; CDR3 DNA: TGTGCCAGCTCACGGCAGGGGGAATTCACTGAAGCTTTCTTT; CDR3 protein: CASSRQGEFTEAFF
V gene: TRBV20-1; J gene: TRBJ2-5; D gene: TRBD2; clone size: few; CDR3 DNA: TGCAGTGCTAGATTAGCGGGAGTTGAGACCCAGTACTTC; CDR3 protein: CSARLAGVETQYF
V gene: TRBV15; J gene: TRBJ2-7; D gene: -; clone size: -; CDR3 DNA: TGTGCCACCAGCAGAGATCCCAACTCCTACGAGCAGTACTTC; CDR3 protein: CATSRDPNSYEQYF
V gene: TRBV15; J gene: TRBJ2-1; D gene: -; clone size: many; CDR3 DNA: TGTGCCACCAGCACCTCATACAATGAGCAGTTCTTC; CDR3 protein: CATSTSYNEQFF
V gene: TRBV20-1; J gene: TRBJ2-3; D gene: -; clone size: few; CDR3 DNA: TGCAGTGCCGCGGACAAGAGAAAGCACACTGATACGCAGTATTTT; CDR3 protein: CSAADKRKHTDTQYF
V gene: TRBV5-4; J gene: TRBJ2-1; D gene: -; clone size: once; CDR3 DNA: TGTGCCAGCAGCTGGACCTACAATGAGCAGTTCTTC; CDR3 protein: CASSWTYNEQFF
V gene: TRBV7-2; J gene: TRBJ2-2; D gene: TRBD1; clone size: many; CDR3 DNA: TGTGCCAGCAGCCTGGACAGGGACACCGGGGAGCTGTTTTTT; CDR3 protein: CASSLDRDTGELFF
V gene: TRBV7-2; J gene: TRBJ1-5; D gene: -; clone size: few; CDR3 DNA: TGTGCCAGCAGCCTAGGGACACTTTATAGCAATCAGCCCCAGCATTTT; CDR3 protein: CASSLGTLYSNQPQHF
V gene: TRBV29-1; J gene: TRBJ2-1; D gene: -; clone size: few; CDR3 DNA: TGCAGCGTTGAAAGGAGCCAATCAAATGAGCAGTTCTTC; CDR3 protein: CSVERSQSNEQFF
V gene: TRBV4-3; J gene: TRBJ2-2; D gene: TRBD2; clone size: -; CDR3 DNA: TGCGCCAGCAGCCGGGAACCACCGGGACTAGCGAACACCGGGGAGCTGTTTTTT; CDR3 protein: CASSREPPGLANTGELFF
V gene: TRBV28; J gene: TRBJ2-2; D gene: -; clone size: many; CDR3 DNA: TGTGCCAGCAGCTTAGGTCAGGGGAACACCGGGGAGCTGTTTTTT; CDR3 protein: CASSLGQGNTGELFF
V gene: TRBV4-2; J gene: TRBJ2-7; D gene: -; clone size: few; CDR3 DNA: TGTGCCAGCAGCCGGGTAGACAGTTCCTACGAGCAGTACTTC; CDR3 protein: CASSRVDSSYEQYF
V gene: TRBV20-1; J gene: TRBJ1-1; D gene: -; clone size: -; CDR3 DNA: TGCAGTGCTAGAGAACTCCCGGGGCCGAGGGGAGCTTTCTTT; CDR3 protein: CSARELPGPRGAFF
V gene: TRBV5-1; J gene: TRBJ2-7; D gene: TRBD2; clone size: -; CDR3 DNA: TGCGCCAGCAGCTGGGGGACTAGTGGTTACGAGCAGTACTTC; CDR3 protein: CASSWGTSGYEQYF
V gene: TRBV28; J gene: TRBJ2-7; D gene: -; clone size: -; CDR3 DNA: TGTGCCAGCAACCTGGGGCAGAAGACCTACGAGCAGTACTTC; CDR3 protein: CASNLGQKTYEQYF
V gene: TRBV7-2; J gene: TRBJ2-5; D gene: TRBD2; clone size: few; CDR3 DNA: TGTGCCAGCAGCTTAGCCGACCGGGGCGGGAGAAAAGAGACCCAGTACTTC; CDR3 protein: CASSLADRGGRKETQYF
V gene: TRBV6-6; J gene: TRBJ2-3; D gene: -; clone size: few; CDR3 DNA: TGTGCCAGCAGTCCTTTGGATACGCAGTATTTT; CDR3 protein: CASSPLDTQYF
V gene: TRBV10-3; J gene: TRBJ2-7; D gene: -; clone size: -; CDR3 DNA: TGTGCCATCAGTGACCAAGACTCCTACGAGCAGTACTTC; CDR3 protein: CAISDQDSYEQYF
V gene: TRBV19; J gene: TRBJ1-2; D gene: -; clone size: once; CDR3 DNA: TGTGCCAGTAGTATAGGAGGCAACCGTGCCTATGGCTACACCTTC; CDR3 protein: CASSIGGNRAYGYTF
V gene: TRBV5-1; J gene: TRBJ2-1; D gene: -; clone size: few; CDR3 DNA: TGCGCCAGCAGCTTGGTGGGTACTGAGCAGTTCTTC; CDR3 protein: CASSLVGTEQFF
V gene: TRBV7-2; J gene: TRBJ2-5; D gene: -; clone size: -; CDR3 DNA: TGTGCCAGCAGCAGAAATGGTGCCGAAGAGACCCAGTACTTC; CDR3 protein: CASSRNGAEETQYF
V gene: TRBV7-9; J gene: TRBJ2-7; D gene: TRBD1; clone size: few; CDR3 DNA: TGTGCCAGCAGCGCCCGCCCTTCCGGGACAGTCTCCTACGAGCAGTACTTC; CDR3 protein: CASSARPSGTVSYEQYF
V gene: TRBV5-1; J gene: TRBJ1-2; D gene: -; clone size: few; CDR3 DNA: TGCGCCAGCAGCTGGGGGACACTCTATGGCTACACCTTC; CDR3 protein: CASSWGTLYGYTF
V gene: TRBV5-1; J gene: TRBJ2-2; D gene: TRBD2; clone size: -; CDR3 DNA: TGCGCCAGCAGCTCCAATAGCGGGATGGGCGCCGGGGAGCTGTTTTTT; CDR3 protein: CASSSNSGMGAGELFF
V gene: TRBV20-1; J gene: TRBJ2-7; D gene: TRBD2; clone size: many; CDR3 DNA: TGCAGTGCTTTCCCTGGTTCTAGCGGGAAGTACGAGCAGTACTTC; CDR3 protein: CSAFPGSSGKYEQYF
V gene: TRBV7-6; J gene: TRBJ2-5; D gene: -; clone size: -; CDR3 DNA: TGTGCCAGCAGCTTGGGCATCCGCCGACAAGAGACCCAGTACTTC; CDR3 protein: CASSLGIRRQETQYF
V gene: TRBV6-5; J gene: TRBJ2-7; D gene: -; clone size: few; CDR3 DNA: TGTGCCAGCAGTTACGATACAGGGATCTACGAGCAGTACTTC; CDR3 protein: CASSYDTGIYEQYF
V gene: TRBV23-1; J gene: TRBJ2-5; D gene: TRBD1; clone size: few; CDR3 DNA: TGCGCCAGCAGTCAAAGCCCGGGACAGAAGACCCAGTACTTC; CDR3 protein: CASSQSPGQKTQYF
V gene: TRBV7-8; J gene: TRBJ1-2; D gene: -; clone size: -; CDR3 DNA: TGTGCCAGCAGCTTCGGCAGGGAAGGAGGCTACACCTTC; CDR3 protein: CASSFGREGGYTF
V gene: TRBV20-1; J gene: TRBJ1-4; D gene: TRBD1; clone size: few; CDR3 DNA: TGCAGTGCGTGGGACAGGATGGAAGAAAAACTGTTTTTT; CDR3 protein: CSAWDRMEEKLFF
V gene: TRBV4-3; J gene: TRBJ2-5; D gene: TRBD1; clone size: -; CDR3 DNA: TGCGCCAGCAGCCGTCAGGACAGGGGGCTCGGGACCCAGTACTTC; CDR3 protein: CASSRQDRGLGTQYF
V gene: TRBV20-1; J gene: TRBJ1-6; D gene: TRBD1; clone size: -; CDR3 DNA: TGCACTGCTAACAGCCACGGGACAGACCACAATTCACCCCTCCACTTT; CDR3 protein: CTANSHGTDHNSPLHF
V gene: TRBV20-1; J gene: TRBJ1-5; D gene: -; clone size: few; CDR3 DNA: TGCAGTGCTAGAGGGCCTCCGGGAGCTGGCAATCAGCCCCAGCATTTT; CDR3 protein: CSARGPPGAGNQPQHF
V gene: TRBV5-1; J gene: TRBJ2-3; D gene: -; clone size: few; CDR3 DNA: TGCGCCAGCAGCTTGGATCCTTTCACAGATACGCAGTATTTT; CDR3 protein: CASSLDPFTDTQYF
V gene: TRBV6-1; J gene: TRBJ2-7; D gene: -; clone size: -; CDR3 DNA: TGTGCCAGCAGTCCAAAACTCCGTGGCTACGAGCAGTACTTC; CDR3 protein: CASSPKLRGYEQYF
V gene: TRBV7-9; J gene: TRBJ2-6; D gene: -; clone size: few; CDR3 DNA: TGTGCCAGCAGCTTCGGTTCCCCTGGGGCCAACGTCCTGACTTTC; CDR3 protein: CASSFGSPGANVLTF
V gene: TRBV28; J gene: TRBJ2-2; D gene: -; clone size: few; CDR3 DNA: TGTGCCAGCAGCCTTATCGGTCCGGACTTTAGAAGCGGGGAGCTGTTTTTT; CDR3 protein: CASSLIGPDFRSGELFF
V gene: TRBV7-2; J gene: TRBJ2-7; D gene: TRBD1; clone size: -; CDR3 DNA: TGTGCCAGCAGCTTAGCCCCCGGGACAGGGACCTACGAGCAGTACTTC; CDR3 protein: CASSLAPGTGTYEQYF
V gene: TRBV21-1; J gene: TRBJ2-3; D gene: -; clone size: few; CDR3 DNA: TGTGCCAGCAGAACGGCGGCGAGCACAGATACGCAGTATTTT; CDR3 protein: CASRTAASTDTQYF
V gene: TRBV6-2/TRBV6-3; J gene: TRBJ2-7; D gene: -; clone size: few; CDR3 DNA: TGTGCCAGCAGTCCGGGACGCGCCAACTCCTACGAGCAGTACTTC; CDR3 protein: CASSPGRANSYEQYF
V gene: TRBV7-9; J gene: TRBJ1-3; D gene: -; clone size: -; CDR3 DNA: TGTGCCAGCAGCTTAGACAGGTTTTCCAGAAACACCATATATTTT; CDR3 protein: CASSLDRFSRNTIYF
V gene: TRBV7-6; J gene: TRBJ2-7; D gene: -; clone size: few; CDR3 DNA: TGTGCCAGCAGCTTAGGGGCTCAGGTGTACGAGCAGTACTTC; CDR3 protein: CASSLGAQVYEQYF
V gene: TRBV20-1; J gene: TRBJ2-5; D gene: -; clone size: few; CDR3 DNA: TGCAGTGCTAATAAAGGAACTAACAAGGAAGAGACCCAGTACTTC; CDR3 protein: CSANKGTNKEETQYF
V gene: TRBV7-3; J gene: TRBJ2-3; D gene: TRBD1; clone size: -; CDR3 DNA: TGTGCCAGCAGCTTAAGGGGACAGAGATCTGATACGCAGTATTTT; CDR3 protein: CASSLRGQRSDTQYF
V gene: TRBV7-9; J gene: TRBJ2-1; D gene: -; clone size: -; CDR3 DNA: TGTGCCAGCAGCCCCAGGGAGGCTCAGTTCTTC; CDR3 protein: CASSPREAQFF